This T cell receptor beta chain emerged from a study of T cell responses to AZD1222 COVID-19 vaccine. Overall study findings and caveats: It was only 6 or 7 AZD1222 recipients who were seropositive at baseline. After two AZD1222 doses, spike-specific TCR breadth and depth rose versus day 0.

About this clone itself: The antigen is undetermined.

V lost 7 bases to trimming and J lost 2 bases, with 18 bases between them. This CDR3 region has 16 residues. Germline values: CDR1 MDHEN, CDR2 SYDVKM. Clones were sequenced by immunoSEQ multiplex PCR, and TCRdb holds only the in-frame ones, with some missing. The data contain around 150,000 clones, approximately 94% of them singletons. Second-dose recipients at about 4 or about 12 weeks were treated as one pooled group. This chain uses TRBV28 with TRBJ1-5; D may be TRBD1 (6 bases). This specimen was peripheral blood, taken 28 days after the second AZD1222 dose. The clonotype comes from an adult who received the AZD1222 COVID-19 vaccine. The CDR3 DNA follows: TGTGCCAGCATTAATACAGGGTCCGATGGCAATCAGCCCCAGCATTTT. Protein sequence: CASINTGSDGNQPQHF.